This T cell receptor (beta chain) was found in a study of technical replicates of blood from a handful of donors. This CDR3 has 16 amino acids. Germline V CDR1 and CDR2: SGHNT, YYREEE (reference sequence). V shed 4 bases and J shed 0 bases, with 15 bases lying between them. Produced via immunoSEQ multiplex PCR; TCRdb's table is partial and in-frame only. The sample shows about 100,000 clones, roughly 95% of them seen only once. This receptor was obtained from a human donor in good health. The material sequenced was T cells isolated from PBMCs. This sequence joins TRBV5-4 and TRBJ2-3; D is undetermined. The CDR3 spells CASSMVAASSTDTQYF. As DNA, the CDR3 is TGTGCCAGCAGCATGGTGGCGGCATCTAGCACAGATACGCAGTATTTT.